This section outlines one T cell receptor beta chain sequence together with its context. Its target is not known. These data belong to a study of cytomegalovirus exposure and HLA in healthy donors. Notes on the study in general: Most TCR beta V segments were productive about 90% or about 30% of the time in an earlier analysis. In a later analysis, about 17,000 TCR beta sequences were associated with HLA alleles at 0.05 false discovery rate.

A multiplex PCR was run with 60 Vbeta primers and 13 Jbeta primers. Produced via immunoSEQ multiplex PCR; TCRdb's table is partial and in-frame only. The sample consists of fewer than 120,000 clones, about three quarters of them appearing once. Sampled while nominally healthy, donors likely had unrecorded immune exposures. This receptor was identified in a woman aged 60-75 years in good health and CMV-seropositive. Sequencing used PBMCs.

The DNA of the CDR3 is TGTGCCAGCAGCTTAGACCCGGATTGGGGGGGCCAAGAGACCCAGTACTTC. This sequence encodes CASSLDPDWGGQETQYF. The gene calls are TRBV7-2 and TRBJ2-5; 7 bases line up with TRBD2. This CDR3 has 17 residues. Per the germline V gene, CDR1 is SGHTA and CDR2 is FQGNSA. The junction had 9 bases not matched to a gene; V was cut back by 1 base and J by 1 base.